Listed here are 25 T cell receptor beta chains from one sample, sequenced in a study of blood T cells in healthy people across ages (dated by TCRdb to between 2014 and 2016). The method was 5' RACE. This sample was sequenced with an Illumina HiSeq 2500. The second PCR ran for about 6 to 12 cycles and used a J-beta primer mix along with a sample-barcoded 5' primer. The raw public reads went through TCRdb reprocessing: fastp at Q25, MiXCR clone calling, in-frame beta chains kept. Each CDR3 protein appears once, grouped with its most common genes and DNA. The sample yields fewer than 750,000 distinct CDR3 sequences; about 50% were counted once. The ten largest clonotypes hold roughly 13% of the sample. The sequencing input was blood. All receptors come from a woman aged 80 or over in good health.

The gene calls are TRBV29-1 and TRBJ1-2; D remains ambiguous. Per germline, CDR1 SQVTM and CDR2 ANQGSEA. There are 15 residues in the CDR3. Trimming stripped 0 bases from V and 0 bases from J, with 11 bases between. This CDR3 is CSVEDREFPNYGYTF. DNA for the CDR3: TGCAGCGTTGAAGATCGTGAGTTCCCTAACTATGGCTACACCTTC.

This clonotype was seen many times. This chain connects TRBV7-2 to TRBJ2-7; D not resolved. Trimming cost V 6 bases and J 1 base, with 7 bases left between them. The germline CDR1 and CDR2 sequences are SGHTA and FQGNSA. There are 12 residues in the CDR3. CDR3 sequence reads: CASRLGSYEQYF. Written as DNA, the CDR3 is TGTGCCAGCAGGTTGGGGTCCTACGAGCAGTACTTC.

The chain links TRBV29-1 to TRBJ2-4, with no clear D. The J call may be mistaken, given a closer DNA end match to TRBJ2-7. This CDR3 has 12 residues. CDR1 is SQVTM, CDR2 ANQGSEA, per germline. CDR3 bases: TGCAGCGTCTCAGGTACAGCGTACGAGCAGTACTTC. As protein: CSVSGTAYEQYF.

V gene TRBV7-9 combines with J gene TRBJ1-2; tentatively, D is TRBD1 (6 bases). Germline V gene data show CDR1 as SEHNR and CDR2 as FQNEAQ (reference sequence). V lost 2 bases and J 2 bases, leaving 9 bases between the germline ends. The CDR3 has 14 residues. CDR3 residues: CASSLIDRNYGYTF. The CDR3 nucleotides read TGTGCCAGCAGCTTAATCGACAGGAACTATGGCTACACCTTC.

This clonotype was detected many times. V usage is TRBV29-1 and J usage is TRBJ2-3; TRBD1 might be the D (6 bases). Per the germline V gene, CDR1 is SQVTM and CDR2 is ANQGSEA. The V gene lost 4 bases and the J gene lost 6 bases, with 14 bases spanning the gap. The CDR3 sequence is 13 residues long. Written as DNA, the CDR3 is TGCAGCGTTGTCTTCCGACAGGCGGATACGCAGTATTTT. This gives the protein CSVVFRQADTQYF.

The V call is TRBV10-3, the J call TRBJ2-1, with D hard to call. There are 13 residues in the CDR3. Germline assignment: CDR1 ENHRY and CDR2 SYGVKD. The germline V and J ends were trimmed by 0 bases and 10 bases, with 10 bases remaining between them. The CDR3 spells CAISESRDGEQFF. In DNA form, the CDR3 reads TGTGCCATCAGTGAGTCGAGAGACGGGGAGCAGTTCTTC.

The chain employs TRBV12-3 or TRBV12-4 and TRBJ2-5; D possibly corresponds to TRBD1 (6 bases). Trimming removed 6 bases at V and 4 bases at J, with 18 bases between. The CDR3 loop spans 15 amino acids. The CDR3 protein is CASRQGGTKLETQYF. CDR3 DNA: TGTGCCAGCAGACAAGGTGGGACAAAACTAGAGACCCAGTACTTC.

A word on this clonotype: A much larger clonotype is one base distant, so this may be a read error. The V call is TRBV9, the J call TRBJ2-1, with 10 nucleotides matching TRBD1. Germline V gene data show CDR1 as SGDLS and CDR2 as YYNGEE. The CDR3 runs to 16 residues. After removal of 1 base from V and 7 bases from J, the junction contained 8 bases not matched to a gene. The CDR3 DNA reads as TGTGCCAGCAGCGTAAGTGCGGGACAGGGGTGGAATGAGCAGTTCTTC. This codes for CASSVSAGQGWNEQFF.

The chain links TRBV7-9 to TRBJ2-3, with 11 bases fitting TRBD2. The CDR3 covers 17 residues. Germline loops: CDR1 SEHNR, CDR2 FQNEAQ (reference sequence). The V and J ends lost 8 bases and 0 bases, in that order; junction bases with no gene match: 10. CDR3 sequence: CASASGRLGPSTDTQYF. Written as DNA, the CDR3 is TGTGCCAGCGCTAGCGGGAGGCTAGGCCCCAGCACAGATACGCAGTATTTT.

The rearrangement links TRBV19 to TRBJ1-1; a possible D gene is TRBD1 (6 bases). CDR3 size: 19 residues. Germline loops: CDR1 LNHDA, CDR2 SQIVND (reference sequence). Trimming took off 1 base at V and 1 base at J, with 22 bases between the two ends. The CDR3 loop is CASSIGRVRKGQPNTEAFF. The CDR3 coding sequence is TGTGCCAGTAGTATAGGAAGAGTAAGGAAGGGACAACCGAACACTGAAGCTTTCTTT.

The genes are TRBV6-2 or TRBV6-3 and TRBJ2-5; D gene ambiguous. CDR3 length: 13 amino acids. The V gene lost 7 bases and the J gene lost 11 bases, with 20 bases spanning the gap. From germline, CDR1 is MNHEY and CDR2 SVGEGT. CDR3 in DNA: TGTGCCAGCAAAACGGAAGTCATCAATGAGCAGTACTTC. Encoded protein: CASKTEVINEQYF.

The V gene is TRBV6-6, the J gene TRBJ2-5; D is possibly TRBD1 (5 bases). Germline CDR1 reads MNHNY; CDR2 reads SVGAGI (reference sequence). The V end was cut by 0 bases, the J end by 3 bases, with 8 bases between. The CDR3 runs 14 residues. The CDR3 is CASSYSVGEETQYF. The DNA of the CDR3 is TGTGCCAGCAGTTACTCGGTAGGGGAAGAGACCCAGTACTTC.

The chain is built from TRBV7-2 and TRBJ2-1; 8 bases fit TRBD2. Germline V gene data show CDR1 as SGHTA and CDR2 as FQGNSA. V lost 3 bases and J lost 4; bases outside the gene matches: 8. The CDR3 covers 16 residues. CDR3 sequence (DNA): TGTGCCAGCAGCTTCGGGACCGGGACTAGGTACAATGAGCAGTTCTTC. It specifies CASSFGTGTRYNEQFF.

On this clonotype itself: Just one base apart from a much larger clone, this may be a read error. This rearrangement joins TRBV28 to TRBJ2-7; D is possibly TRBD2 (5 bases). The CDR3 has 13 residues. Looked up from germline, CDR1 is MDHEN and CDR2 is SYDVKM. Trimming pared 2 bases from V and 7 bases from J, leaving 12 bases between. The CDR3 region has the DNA TGTGCCAGCAGTTTAGGACTCGGCAATGAGCAGTACTTC. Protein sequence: CASSLGLGNEQYF.

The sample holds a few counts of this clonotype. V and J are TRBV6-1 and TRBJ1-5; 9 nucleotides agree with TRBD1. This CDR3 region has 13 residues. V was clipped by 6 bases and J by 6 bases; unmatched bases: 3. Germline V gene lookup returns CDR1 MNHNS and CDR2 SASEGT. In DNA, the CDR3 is TGTGCCAGCAGCGGGACAGGGTTTCAGCCCCAGCATTTT. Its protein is CASSGTGFQPQHF.

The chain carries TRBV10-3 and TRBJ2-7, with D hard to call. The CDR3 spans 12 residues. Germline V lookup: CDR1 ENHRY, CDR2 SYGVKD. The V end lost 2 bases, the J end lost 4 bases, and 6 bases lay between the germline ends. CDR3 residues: CAISETVYEQYF. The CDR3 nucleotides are TGTGCCATCAGTGAGACGGTTTACGAGCAGTACTTC.

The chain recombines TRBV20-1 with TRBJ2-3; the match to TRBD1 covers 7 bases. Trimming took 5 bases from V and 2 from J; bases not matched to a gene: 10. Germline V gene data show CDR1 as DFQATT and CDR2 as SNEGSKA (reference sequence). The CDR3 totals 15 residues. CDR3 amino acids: CSAWRPGTATDTQYF. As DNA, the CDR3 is TGCAGTGCTTGGCGGCCAGGGACAGCCACAGATACGCAGTATTTT.

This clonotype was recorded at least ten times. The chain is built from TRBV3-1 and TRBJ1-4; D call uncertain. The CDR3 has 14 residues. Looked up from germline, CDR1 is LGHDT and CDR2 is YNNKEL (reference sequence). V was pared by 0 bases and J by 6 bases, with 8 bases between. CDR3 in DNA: TGTGCCAGCAGCCAAGAGCTAGCAGATGAAAAACTGTTTTTT. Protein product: CASSQELADEKLFF.

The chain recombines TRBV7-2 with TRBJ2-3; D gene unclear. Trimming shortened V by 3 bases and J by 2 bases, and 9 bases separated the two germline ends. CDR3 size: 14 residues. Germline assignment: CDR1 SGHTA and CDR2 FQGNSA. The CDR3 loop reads CASSLHGPTDTQYF. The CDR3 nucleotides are TGTGCCAGCAGCTTGCACGGGCCCACAGATACGCAGTATTTT. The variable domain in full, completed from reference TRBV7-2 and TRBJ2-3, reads GAGVSQSPSNKVTEKGKDVELRCDPISGHTALYWYRQSLGQGLEFLIYFQGNSAPDKSGLPSDRFSAERTGGSVSTLTIQRTQQEDSAVYLCASSLHGPTDTQYFGPGTRLTVL.

The CDR3 spells CASSPSPGQAVYGYTF. The CDR3 region has the DNA TGCGCCAGCAGCCCCTCCCCGGGACAGGCGGTCTATGGCTACACCTTC. The V call is TRBV4-1, the J call TRBJ1-2; 8 bases fit TRBD1. This CDR3 contains 16 residues. Trimming cost V 4 bases and J 4 bases; bases outside gene matches: 11. Germline V CDR1 and CDR2: MGHRA, YSYEKL.

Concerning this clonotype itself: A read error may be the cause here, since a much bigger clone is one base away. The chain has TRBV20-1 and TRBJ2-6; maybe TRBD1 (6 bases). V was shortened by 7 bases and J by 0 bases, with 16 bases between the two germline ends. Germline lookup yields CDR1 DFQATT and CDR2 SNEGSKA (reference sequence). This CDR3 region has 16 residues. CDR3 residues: CSVPTGHDSGANVLTF. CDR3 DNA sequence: TGCAGTGTCCCGACAGGCCATGACTCTGGGGCCAACGTCCTGACTTTC.

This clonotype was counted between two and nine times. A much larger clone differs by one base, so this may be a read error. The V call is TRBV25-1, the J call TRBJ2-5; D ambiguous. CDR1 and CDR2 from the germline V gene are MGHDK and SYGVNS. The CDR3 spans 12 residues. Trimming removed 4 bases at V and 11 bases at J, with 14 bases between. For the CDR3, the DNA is TGTGCCAGCAGTGGCGGTGGGGATGAGCAGTACTTC. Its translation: CASSGGGDEQYF.

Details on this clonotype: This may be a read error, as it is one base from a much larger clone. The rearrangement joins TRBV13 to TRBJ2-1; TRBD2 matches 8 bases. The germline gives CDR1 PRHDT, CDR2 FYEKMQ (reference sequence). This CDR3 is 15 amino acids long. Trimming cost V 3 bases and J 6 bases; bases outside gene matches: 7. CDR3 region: CASSLTGGRINEQFF. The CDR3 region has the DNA TGTGCCAGCAGCTTGACTGGCGGGAGGATCAATGAGCAGTTCTTC.

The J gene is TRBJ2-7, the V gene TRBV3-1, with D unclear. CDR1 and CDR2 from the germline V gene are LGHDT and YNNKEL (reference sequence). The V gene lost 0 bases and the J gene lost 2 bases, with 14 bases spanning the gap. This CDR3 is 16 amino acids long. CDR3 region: CASSQDQLQNTYEQYF. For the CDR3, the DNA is TGTGCCAGCAGCCAAGACCAACTACAGAATACCTACGAGCAGTACTTC.

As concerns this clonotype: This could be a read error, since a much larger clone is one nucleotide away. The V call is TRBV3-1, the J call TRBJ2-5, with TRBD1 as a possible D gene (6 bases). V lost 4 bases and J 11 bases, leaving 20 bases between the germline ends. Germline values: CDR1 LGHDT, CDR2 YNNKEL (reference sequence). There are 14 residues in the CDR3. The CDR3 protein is CASSRDRINNEQYF. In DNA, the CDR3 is TGTGCCAGCAGCCGTGACAGGATAAACAATGAGCAGTACTTC.